Presented here are 14 T cell receptor beta chains from one specimen sequenced in a study of response to subunit inactivated influenza vaccine. TCRdb re-derived calls from the RT-PCR reads in MiXCR, one entry per CDR3 protein. This sample has almost 600,000 distinct CDR3 sequences, with approximately 15% found just once. This sample comprised PBMCs from blood, obtained 11 to 12 days after vaccination. The receptors were gathered from a man aged 45-60 years who received an inactivated influenza vaccine.

The genes are TRBV7-9 and TRBJ2-3; D not certain. The length of the CDR3 is 14 residues. Trimming removed 5 bases at V and 0 bases at J, with 9 bases between. The germline V gene has CDR1 SEHNR and CDR2 FQNEAQ (reference sequence). CDR3 DNA sequence: TGTGCCAGCAGCCCGCTGGTCAGCACAGATACGCAGTATTTT. It translates to CASSPLVSTDTQYF. The variable domain in full, completed from reference TRBV7-9 and TRBJ2-3, reads DTGVSQNPRHKITKRGQNVTFRCDPISEHNRLYWYRQTLGQGPEFLTYFQNEAQLEKSRLLSDRFSAERPKGSFSTLEIQRTEQGDSAMYLCASSPLVSTDTQYFGPGTRLTVL.

The rearrangement uses TRBV6-1 and TRBJ2-2; tentatively, D is TRBD2 (6 bases). Germline V gives CDR1 MNHNS, CDR2 SASEGT. Trimming shortened V by 3 bases and J by 5 bases, and 13 bases separated the two germline ends. The CDR3 extends over 15 amino acids. CDR3 residues: CASSDPGGITGELFF. CDR3 DNA sequence: TGTGCCAGCAGTGATCCCGGGGGAATTACCGGGGAGCTGTTTTTT.

This clonotype was counted between two and nine times. CDR3 protein: CASGLVPRASNTGELFF. The DNA of the CDR3 is TGTGCTAGTGGTTTGGTACCAAGGGCATCGAACACCGGGGAGCTGTTTTTT. V usage is TRBV12-5 and J usage is TRBJ2-2; D is unresolved. Per the germline V gene, CDR1 is LGHNT and CDR2 is FRNRAP. Trimming took off 0 bases at V and 0 bases at J, with 11 bases between the two ends. This CDR3 comprises 17 residues.

This clonotype was observed a handful of times. The V call is TRBV12-3 or TRBV12-4, the J call TRBJ1-5; 8 bases align to TRBD1. V was clipped by 5 bases and J by 4 bases; unmatched bases: 4. The CDR3 runs to 14 residues. CDR3 bases: TGTGCCAGCAGTCCGGGACAGGAGAATCAGCCCCAGCATTTT. It specifies CASSPGQENQPQHF.

This clonotype was recorded a few times. J is TRBJ2-1 and V is TRBV10-2; D could derive from TRBD1 or TRBD2 (5 bases each). V was pared by 3 bases and J by 9 bases, with 12 bases between. The germline gives CDR1 WSHSY, CDR2 SAAADI. The CDR3 sequence is 13 residues long. The CDR3 here is CASSDGAMSEQFF. CDR3 in DNA: TGCGCCAGCAGTGACGGGGCCATGAGTGAGCAGTTCTTC.

This clonotype was seen only a few times. The chain has TRBV7-2 and TRBJ2-7, with a tentative D call TRBD1 (5 bases). Germline V gene data show CDR1 as SGHTA and CDR2 as FQGNSA. V was shortened by 3 bases and J by 0 bases, with 9 bases between the two germline ends. The CDR3 contains 14 residues. This CDR3 is CASSFTRASYEQYF. For the CDR3, the DNA is TGTGCCAGCAGCTTTACCAGGGCCTCCTACGAGCAGTACTTC.

This chain uses TRBV7-2 with TRBJ2-5; weak D call: TRBD2 (6 bases). This CDR3 region has 15 residues. Trimming took off 1 base at V and 3 bases at J, with 12 bases between the two ends. CDR1 and CDR2 from the germline V gene are SGHTA and FQGNSA. For the CDR3, the DNA is TGTGCCAGCAGCTTAGGGCTAGCGCGGAAAGAGACCCAGTACTTC. Residues: CASSLGLARKETQYF.

This clonotype was seen a few times. The chain has TRBV3-1 and TRBJ1-4, with 7 nucleotides matching TRBD1. Germline V CDR1 and CDR2: LGHDT, YNNKEL (reference sequence). V was pared by 4 bases and J by 14 bases, with 4 bases of the junction left unmatched. This CDR3 comprises 11 residues. Here the CDR3 reads CASSRTGRLFF. DNA for the CDR3: TGTGCCAGCAGCCGGACAGGAAGGCTGTTTTTT.

The chain is built from TRBV7-2 and TRBJ2-7; a weak D match, TRBD1 (6 bases). The CDR3 runs to 15 residues. Trimming shortened V by 1 base and J by 0 bases, and 10 bases separated the two germline ends. Germline assignment: CDR1 SGHTA and CDR2 FQGNSA. Here the CDR3 DNA reads TGTGCCAGCAGCTTAGGGACAGTGAGCTCCTACGAGCAGTACTTC. This gives the protein CASSLGTVSSYEQYF.

In its sample, this clonotype was seen a few times. The gene calls are TRBV15 and TRBJ1-5; D possibly corresponds to TRBD1 (5 bases). The V and J ends lost 0 bases and 7 bases respectively, with 16 bases between them. CDR3 length: 16 amino acids. CDR1 is LNHNV and CDR2 is YYDKDF in the germline V gene (reference sequence). The CDR3 loop is CATSRDRPQGAQPQHF. The CDR3 DNA reads as TGTGCCACCAGCAGAGATCGTCCCCAGGGTGCCCAGCCCCAGCATTTT.

The V call is TRBV12-3 or TRBV12-4, the J call TRBJ2-5; D remains unclear. The CDR3 is 17 residues long. V gave up 2 bases and J gave up 4 bases, with 20 bases separating them. The CDR3 sequence: CASSLSVLGSLGETQYF. DNA of the CDR3: TGTGCCAGCAGTTTATCCGTATTAGGGTCCCTCGGAGAGACCCAGTACTTC.

The chain couples TRBV12-3 or TRBV12-4 to TRBJ2-6, with D perhaps matching TRBD1 (5 bases). The ends were cut back, 3 bases at V and 5 bases at J, with 11 bases in the middle. The CDR3 is 15 residues long. CDR3 sequence reads: CASSFSGRWANVLTF. The CDR3 DNA is TGTGCCAGCAGTTTCTCAGGGCGCTGGGCCAACGTCCTGACTTTC.

The CDR3 sequence: CAWSPLTDETGQNHQETQYF. The DNA of the CDR3 is TGTGCCTGGAGTCCCCTGACTGACGAGACAGGGCAGAACCACCAAGAGACCCAGTACTTC. The rearrangement joins TRBV30 to TRBJ2-5; 7 nucleotides line up with TRBD1. The CDR3 consists of 20 residues. Germline CDR1 reads GTSNPN; CDR2 reads SVGIG (reference sequence). V shed 2 bases and J 0 bases; nucleotides not matched to a gene: 21.

Only a few counts were recorded for this clonotype. The rearrangement links TRBV20-1 to TRBJ2-4, with 7 bases matching TRBD2. Losses at the gene ends were 3 bases for V and 10 bases for J; bases not matched to a gene: 9. This CDR3 has 13 amino acids. Germline V CDR1 and CDR2: DFQATT, SNEGSKA (reference sequence). The CDR3 is CSARGSGSWIQYF. The CDR3 DNA follows: TGCAGTGCTAGGGGTAGCGGGTCATGGATTCAGTACTTC.